This T cell receptor (beta chain) was observed in a study of cytomegalovirus exposure and HLA in healthy donors. Concerning this clone itself: Its antigen remains unidentified.

CDR1 is SNHLY and CDR2 is FYNNEI in the germline V gene. The CDR3 has 16 residues. Germline trimming cut 7 bases from V and 0 bases from J; bases unmatched to any gene: 9. The data were produced by immunoSEQ multiplex PCR, yet TCRdb's version contains in-frame clones alone and is incomplete. The data show around 200,000 clones, about 81% seen once. Study-level findings and limits: High sensitivity and specificity were reportedly achieved when the classifier diagnosed cytomegalovirus status. The authors listed 150 to 200 TCR beta chains as cytomegalovirus-associated. The tendency of first-cohort TCR clusters to co-occur in the 120 or so validation repertoires emerged from a later analysis.

This receptor was taken from a young woman in good health and CMV-seronegative. Sample: PBMCs. V is TRBV2 and J is TRBJ2-1; 7 positions match TRBD1. The CDR3 sequence is CASTRDSVSSYNEQFF. The CDR3 coding sequence is TGTGCCAGCACACGGGACAGCGTAAGCTCCTACAATGAGCAGTTCTTC.